A selection of T cell receptor beta chains follows, all from one sample in a study of blood T cell dynamics during melanoma immunotherapy. Assay used: immunoSEQ multiplex PCR; TCRdb lists only in-frame clones, some missing. The table shows fewer than 8,000 clones, with roughly 77% occurring only once. Material: blood, obtained from a patient treated with checkpoint blockade. Receptor source: a human donor with melanoma. The CDR3 runs from the conserved cysteine through the conserved F or W. The order of the fields is clone size, J gene, D gene, V gene, CDR3 DNA, CDR3 protein. The D gene is left open where the match is weak. Clone size is stated in some rows and not others, as once, few, many or a class when expanded.

abundance: .
j_gene: TRBJ2-1
d_gene: TRBD2
v_gene: TRBV6-5
CDR3nt: TGTGCCAGCAGTTACTCGAAACTAGCGCACTACAATGAGCAGTTCTTC
CDR3aa: CASSYSKLAHYNEQFF

abundance: once
j_gene: TRBJ1-1
d_gene: TRBD1
v_gene: TRBV7-3
CDR3nt: TGTGCCAGCAGCACAACAGGGGCGGGCACTGAAGCTTTCTTT
CDR3aa: CASSTTGAGTEAFF

abundance: .
j_gene: TRBJ2-7
d_gene: .
v_gene: TRBV2
CDR3nt: TGTGCCAGCAGTTACGAGGGTATGAAGCCCTACGAGCAGTACTTC
CDR3aa: CASSYEGMKPYEQYF

abundance: .
j_gene: TRBJ2-2
d_gene: TRBD1
v_gene: TRBV5-1
CDR3nt: TGCGCCAGCAGTTCCCTCGGGACAGCGAACACCGGGGAGCTGTTTTTT
CDR3aa: CASSSLGTANTGELFF

abundance: .
j_gene: TRBJ1-2
d_gene: TRBD1
v_gene: TRBV6-5
CDR3nt: TGTGCCAGCAGTACCCCCCGGGACAGGCGGAATGGCTACACCTTC
CDR3aa: CASSTPRDRRNGYTF

abundance: .
j_gene: TRBJ1-1
d_gene: .
v_gene: TRBV18
CDR3nt: TGTGCCAGCTCACGGGAGGGGGGGTACACTGAAGCTTTCTTT
CDR3aa: CASSREGGYTEAFF

abundance: .
j_gene: TRBJ2-7
d_gene: TRBD1
v_gene: TRBV7-2
CDR3nt: TGTGCCAGCAGCTTACGTTCGGGGACAGGGGGGTTCGAGCAGTACTTC
CDR3aa: CASSLRSGTGGFEQYF

abundance: .
j_gene: TRBJ2-7
d_gene: .
v_gene: TRBV6-5
CDR3nt: TGTGCCAGCAGTCAGCTCTCGGGTTACGGCGAGCAGTACTTC
CDR3aa: CASSQLSGYGEQYF

abundance: .
j_gene: TRBJ2-3
d_gene: TRBD1
v_gene: TRBV10-3
CDR3nt: TGTGCCACTCAACTGGGACAGGGGCCAGATACGCAGTATTTT
CDR3aa: CATQLGQGPDTQYF

abundance: .
j_gene: TRBJ1-6
d_gene: .
v_gene: TRBV5-1
CDR3nt: TGCGCCAGCCATCATCCGGGACGGGAAAATTCACCCCTCCACTTT
CDR3aa: CASHHPGRENSPLHF

abundance: .
j_gene: TRBJ1-1
d_gene: .
v_gene: TRBV5-1
CDR3nt: TGCGCCAGCAGCTTGGCAGCAGGGTCTGAAGCTTTCTTT
CDR3aa: CASSLAAGSEAFF

abundance: .
j_gene: TRBJ1-2
d_gene: .
v_gene: TRBV6-1
CDR3nt: TGTGCCAGCATAGGCGGGGATGGCTACACCTTC
CDR3aa: CASIGGDGYTF

abundance: .
j_gene: TRBJ2-7
d_gene: .
v_gene: TRBV18
CDR3nt: TGTGCCAGCTCATCGCCCTACGAGCAGTACTTC
CDR3aa: CASSSPYEQYF

abundance: .
j_gene: TRBJ1-2
d_gene: .
v_gene: TRBV25-1
CDR3nt: TGTGCCAGCAGTGAAGAGTGGGGGACAACCTATGGCTACACCTTC
CDR3aa: CASSEEWGTTYGYTF

abundance: .
j_gene: TRBJ2-1
d_gene: TRBD2
v_gene: TRBV6-5
CDR3nt: TGTGCCAGCAGTTCCGGGACTAGCACCCGGAGGCAGTTCTTC
CDR3aa: CASSSGTSTRRQFF

abundance: .
j_gene: TRBJ1-5
d_gene: .
v_gene: TRBV6-6
CDR3nt: TGTGCCAGCAGTTACTCGGCAGGGCATCAGCCCCAGCATTTT
CDR3aa: CASSYSAGHQPQHF

abundance: .
j_gene: TRBJ1-1
d_gene: .
v_gene: TRBV28
CDR3nt: TGTGCCAGCAGTTTAAGGGGATTGAACACTGAAGCTTTCTTT
CDR3aa: CASSLRGLNTEAFF

abundance: .
j_gene: TRBJ1-4
d_gene: .
v_gene: TRBV2
CDR3nt: TGTGCCAGCAGTGAACAGCGGGGGATCTTCGAAAAACTGTTTTTT
CDR3aa: CASSEQRGIFEKLFF

abundance: .
j_gene: TRBJ1-2
d_gene: .
v_gene: TRBV5-6
CDR3nt: TGTGCCAGCAGCTTGGTGGCCGCCAAGGACACCTTC
CDR3aa: CASSLVAAKDTF

abundance: .
j_gene: TRBJ2-3
d_gene: TRBD1
v_gene: TRBV2
CDR3nt: TGTGCCAGCCGAACCGAGACAGGGTTAAATACGCAGTATTTT
CDR3aa: CASRTETGLNTQYF

abundance: .
j_gene: TRBJ2-7
d_gene: TRBD1
v_gene: TRBV11-3
CDR3nt: TGTGCCAGCAGCCCAGGGGACAGGGAGGGCGAGCAGTACTTC
CDR3aa: CASSPGDREGEQYF

abundance: .
j_gene: TRBJ1-5
d_gene: TRBD1
v_gene: TRBV7-3
CDR3nt: TGTGCCAGCAGCCCCGGACAGGGTAAAAATCAGCCCCAGCATTTT
CDR3aa: CASSPGQGKNQPQHF

abundance: large
j_gene: TRBJ2-3
d_gene: TRBD2
v_gene: TRBV6-5
CDR3nt: TGTGCCAGCAGTTACATCCTAGCGGGGCCAACAGATACGCAGTATTTT
CDR3aa: CASSYILAGPTDTQYF

abundance: .
j_gene: TRBJ2-3
d_gene: .
v_gene: TRBV5-6
CDR3nt: TGTGCCAGCAGCTTGGGCTATGACGGGGACACGCAGTATTTT
CDR3aa: CASSLGYDGDTQYF

abundance: once
j_gene: TRBJ2-2
d_gene: .
v_gene: TRBV5-6
CDR3nt: TGTGCCAGCAGCCTAGGGACCTCAAGGGAGCTGTTTTTT
CDR3aa: CASSLGTSRELFF

abundance: .
j_gene: TRBJ2-3
d_gene: .
v_gene: TRBV30
CDR3nt: TGTGCCTGGAGTGAAGGTGGAGGGACGACAGATACGCAGTATTTT
CDR3aa: CAWSEGGGTTDTQYF

abundance: .
j_gene: TRBJ1-1
d_gene: .
v_gene: TRBV28
CDR3nt: TGTGCCAGCAGTCTCACGGGGCAAGCTTTCTTT
CDR3aa: CASSLTGQAFF

abundance: .
j_gene: TRBJ2-1
d_gene: .
v_gene: TRBV13
CDR3nt: TGTGCCAGCAGGGATCTGGGGAGTGAGCAGTTCTTC
CDR3aa: CASRDLGSEQFF

abundance: once
j_gene: TRBJ2-5
d_gene: .
v_gene: TRBV5-1
CDR3nt: TGCGCCAGCAGCCGAACCGGGAGCCCATCGGAGACCCAGTACTTC
CDR3aa: CASSRTGSPSETQYF

abundance: .
j_gene: TRBJ2-1
d_gene: .
v_gene: TRBV11-1
CDR3nt: TGTGCCAGCAGCTTAACGACAGTGACTGAGCAGTTCTTC
CDR3aa: CASSLTTVTEQFF

abundance: .
j_gene: TRBJ2-2
d_gene: TRBD2
v_gene: TRBV27
CDR3nt: TGTGCCAGCAGTCACCTTAGCGGGCCCACCGGGGAGCTGTTTTTT
CDR3aa: CASSHLSGPTGELFF

abundance: .
j_gene: TRBJ2-7
d_gene: TRBD1
v_gene: TRBV18
CDR3nt: TGTGCCAGCTCAGCCCTGGGACAGAATGTTGAGCAGTACTTC
CDR3aa: CASSALGQNVEQYF

abundance: .
j_gene: TRBJ2-7
d_gene: TRBD1
v_gene: TRBV28
CDR3nt: TGTGCCAGCAGCCTCATAGGGACAGGGAACAACGAGCAGTACTTC
CDR3aa: CASSLIGTGNNEQYF

abundance: .
j_gene: TRBJ1-2
d_gene: TRBD1
v_gene: TRBV19
CDR3nt: TGTGCCAGTAGTTCTCTCCGTCCGGGACAGGGATCTGGCTACACCTTC
CDR3aa: CASSSLRPGQGSGYTF

abundance: .
j_gene: TRBJ1-5
d_gene: TRBD1
v_gene: TRBV7-8
CDR3nt: TGTGCCAGCAGCTTCGACAGGGCTAATCAGCCCCAGCATTTT
CDR3aa: CASSFDRANQPQHF

abundance: once
j_gene: TRBJ2-1
d_gene: TRBD1
v_gene: TRBV7-6
CDR3nt: TGTGCCAGCAGCTCGGGACAGGGCGAGCACTACAATGAGCAGTTCTTC
CDR3aa: CASSSGQGEHYNEQFF

abundance: .
j_gene: TRBJ2-7
d_gene: .
v_gene: TRBV27
CDR3nt: TGTGCCAGCAGTTTGTGGGGCAGCTCCTACGAGCAGTACTTC
CDR3aa: CASSLWGSSYEQYF

abundance: .
j_gene: TRBJ1-1
d_gene: .
v_gene: TRBV27
CDR3nt: TGTGCCAGCAGTGTCAGGGTTGGGACTGAAGCTTTCTTT
CDR3aa: CASSVRVGTEAFF

abundance: .
j_gene: TRBJ1-2
d_gene: .
v_gene: TRBV5-1
CDR3nt: TGCGCCAGCAGGGAACAGGGAGTCAACTATGGCTACACCTTC
CDR3aa: CASREQGVNYGYTF

abundance: .
j_gene: TRBJ2-1
d_gene: .
v_gene: TRBV7-9
CDR3nt: TGTGCCAGCCTAGGTAGCGGACCTACATACAATGAGCAGTTCTTC
CDR3aa: CASLGSGPTYNEQFF